This TCR beta chain was profiled in a study of T cell responses to AZD1222 COVID-19 vaccine. Here immunoSEQ multiplex PCR was the method, and the copy in TCRdb shows in-frame clones only, minus some. The table lists tens of thousands of clones, approximately 89% of them singletons. The CDR3 sequence is 12 residues long. Trimming took 2 bases from V and 8 from J, leaving 8 bases between them. The germline gives CDR1 SGHTS, CDR2 YDEGEE. Study-level points and caveats: Clonal diversity may have been underestimated in mostly white British donors. After the peak T cell response, and only then, were repertoires sampled.

As regards this clone: Antigen unknown.

Sequencing used peripheral blood, obtained on day 0 of AZD1222 vaccination. The chain has TRBV5-8 and TRBJ2-1; D uncertain. The TCR comes from an adult in good health. In nucleotides, the CDR3 is TGTGCCAGCAGCTTTGTACCCTATGAGCAGTTCTTC. Amino acid sequence: CASSFVPYEQFF. The full variable domain, rest sourced from reference TRBV5-8 and TRBJ2-1, is EAGVTQSPTHLIKTRGQQATLRCSPISGHTSVYWYQQALGLGLQFLLWYDEGEERNRGNFPPRFSGRQFPNYSSELNVNALELEDSALYLCASSFVPYEQFFGPGTRLTVL.